The 11 T cell receptor beta chains reported below all come from one sample, sequenced in a study of beta chain features in type 1 diabetes. Broader study findings: A moderate, significant TCRB CDR3 shortening appeared in type 1 diabetes across four CD4+ subsets.

Every isolated RNA sample was fully reverse transcribed, so sequencing captured expressed TCRB transcripts. Assay used: immunoSEQ multiplex PCR; TCRdb lists only in-frame clones, some missing. The sample has about 240,000 clones; about 15% are singletons. The antigens these receptors bind are not known. The sample taken for sequencing was naive CD4+ T cells from blood. These receptors originate from a man aged 25-45 years with type 1 diabetes.

This clone was counted a few times. The V call is TRBV18, the J call TRBJ2-3, with 7 positions matching TRBD2. This CDR3 is 15 amino acids long. The V segment lost 5 bases and the J segment 0 bases; nucleotides outside the gene matches: 5. The germline CDR1 and CDR2 sequences are KGHSH and LQKENI. Written as DNA, the CDR3 is TGTGCCAGCTCAGCTGAGCGGGGTAGCACAGATACGCAGTATTTT. This translates into CASSAERGSTDTQYF.

This rearrangement joins TRBV2 to TRBJ1-5; TRBD1 matches at 7 bases. V gave up 4 bases and J gave up 2 bases; unmatched junction bases: 2. This CDR3 contains 14 residues. From germline, CDR1 is SNHLY and CDR2 FYNNEI. This CDR3 is CASSAQGGNQPQHF. The CDR3, as DNA: TGTGCCAGCAGTGCGCAGGGGGGCAATCAGCCCCAGCATTTT.

This clone was counted only a few times. The rearrangement links TRBV6-5 to TRBJ2-7, with 10 bases that match TRBD2. The trim removed 6 bases at V and 5 bases at J, leaving 7 bases unmatched. Germline CDR1 is MNHEY and CDR2 is SVGAGI. This CDR3 contains 14 residues. DNA for the CDR3: TGTGCCAGCAGGGACGGCACTAGCGGGGACGAGCAGTACTTC. Protein: CASRDGTSGDEQYF.

This chain connects TRBV2 to TRBJ2-7, with 8 bases that match TRBD1. Trimming cost V 6 bases and J 0 bases; bases outside gene matches: 4. CDR3 length: 14 residues. CDR1 SNHLY and CDR2 FYNNEI come from the germline V gene. The CDR3 is CASRRDRSSYEQYF. CDR3 bases: TGTGCCAGCAGGAGGGACAGGAGCTCCTACGAGCAGTACTTC.

This clone was detected a few times. The rearrangement uses TRBV29-1 and TRBJ2-5, with 8 bases lining up with TRBD2. Germline lookup yields CDR1 SQVTM and CDR2 ANQGSEA. The CDR3 covers 13 residues. Trimming removed 7 bases from V and 11 bases from J; junction bases left unmatched: 15. CDR3 residues: CSALLREAGEQYF. The CDR3 nucleotides read TGCAGCGCCCTTTTGCGGGAGGCGGGGGAGCAGTACTTC.

V gene TRBV9 combines with J gene TRBJ2-7, with 10 bases that match TRBD2. CDR3 length equals 14 residues. The trim removed 4 bases at V and 4 bases at J, leaving 5 bases unmatched. Per germline, CDR1 SGDLS and CDR2 YYNGEE. Written as DNA, the CDR3 is TGTGCCAGCAGCCCCACTAGCGGGGCTTACGAGCAGTACTTC. It codes for CASSPTSGAYEQYF.

This clone was found a few times. The V call is TRBV9, the J call TRBJ2-3, with D possibly matching TRBD2 (7 bases). The V and J ends lost 4 bases and 2 bases respectively, with 17 bases between them. Germline V gene sequence: CDR1 SGDLS, CDR2 YYNGEE. This CDR3 region has 16 residues. CDR3 bases: TGTGCCAGCAGCATTACTCGGGGGGCCAACACAGATACGCAGTATTTT. Amino acids: CASSITRGANTDTQYF.

The DNA of the CDR3 is TGTGCCAGCAGCCCATCTGGACAGTACGGCTACACCTTC. Its protein is CASSPSGQYGYTF. The rearrangement links TRBV7-9 to TRBJ1-2, with D possibly being TRBD1 (6 bases). V dropped 5 bases and J dropped 8 bases, with 15 bases sitting between them. The CDR3 is made up of 13 amino acids. Germline CDR1 is SEHNR and CDR2 is FQNEAQ (reference sequence).

This clone was found a few times. The CDR3 region has the DNA TGTGCCTGGAGTCGGGGCGGGGGTTACAATGAGCAGTTCTTC. Amino acid sequence: CAWSRGGGYNEQFF. The chain is built from TRBV30 and TRBJ2-1; 7 bases match TRBD2. Looked up from germline, CDR1 is GTSNPN and CDR2 is SVGIG (reference sequence). The CDR3 runs 14 residues. Trimming cost V 2 bases and J 4 bases; bases outside gene matches: 5.

The sample holds a few counts of this clone. Other DNA sequences of this sample code for an identical CDR3. This chain connects TRBV30 to TRBJ2-3; possible D gene TRBD2, 6 bases. The CDR3 has 14 amino acids. The V and J ends lost 1 base and 1 base respectively, with 9 bases between them. Germline V gene data show CDR1 as GTSNPN and CDR2 as SVGIG (reference sequence). The CDR3 reads CAWSGGGGTDTQYF. The CDR3 DNA is TGTGCCTGGAGTGGGGGCGGGGGCACAGATACGCAGTATTTT. The whole variable domain, filled in from reference TRBV30 and TRBJ2-3, reads SQTIHQWPATLVQPVGSPLSLECTVEGTSNPNLYWYRQAAGRGLQLLFYSVGIGQISSEVPQNLSASRPQDRQFILSSKKLLLSDSGFYLCAWSGGGGTDTQYFGPGTRLTVL.

The chain links TRBV19 to TRBJ2-1; 10 bases map to TRBD2. V lost 9 bases and J lost 0; bases outside the gene matches: 5. The CDR3 length is 15 residues. Germline assignment: CDR1 LNHDA and CDR2 SQIVND (reference sequence). CDR3 sequence: CASLKRGGSYNEQFF. The CDR3 region has the DNA TGTGCCAGCCTGAAGCGGGGGGGCTCCTACAATGAGCAGTTCTTC.